These T cell receptor beta chains were read from a single sample in a study of blood T cell repertoires in COVID-19. The assay was immunoSEQ multiplex PCR, and TCRdb's table has in-frame clones only and misses some. The repertoire holds roughly 48,000 clones, with about nine tenths as singletons. Source material: peripheral blood. Receptors were obtained from a woman older than 75 with acute or convalescent COVID-19. The CDR3 runs from the conserved cysteine through the conserved F or W. Each record gives: clone size, V gene, J gene, D gene, CDR3 protein, CDR3 DNA. The D gene is left open where the match is weak. Size is omitted from some rows. Given values are once, few, many or a class for expanded clones.

size: .; V: TRBV30; J: TRBJ2-3; D: .; CDR3: CAWSVGQSDTQYF; DNA: TGTGCCTGGAGTGTCGGACAAAGCGATACGCAGTATTTT
size: .; V: TRBV7-2; J: TRBJ1-1; D: .; CDR3: CASSLASTGTEAFF; DNA: TGTGCCAGCAGCTTAGCCTCGACAGGAACTGAAGCTTTCTTT
size: few; V: TRBV4-2; J: TRBJ1-6; D: .; CDR3: CASSQGLQGSSPLHF; DNA: TGTGCCAGCAGCCAAGGCCTACAGGGAAGCTCACCCCTCCACTTT
size: .; V: TRBV6-5; J: TRBJ2-7; D: .; CDR3: CASSYSGNPYEQYF; DNA: TGTGCCAGCAGTTACTCCGGGAACCCTTACGAGCAGTACTTC
size: .; V: TRBV15; J: TRBJ1-6; D: .; CDR3: CATSRDRRVPLHF; DNA: TGTGCCACCAGCAGAGATAGGCGGGTACCCCTCCACTTT
size: .; V: TRBV2; J: TRBJ2-7; D: TRBD1; CDR3: CATEGQGARDAGYEQYF; DNA: TGTGCCACAGAAGGGCAGGGGGCGAGAGATGCCGGATACGAGCAGTACTTC
size: .; V: TRBV5-1; J: TRBJ2-1; D: .; CDR3: CASSPGSESSYNEQFF; DNA: TGCGCCAGCAGCCCGGGGTCGGAGAGCTCCTACAATGAGCAGTTCTTC
size: .; V: TRBV7-9; J: TRBJ1-1; D: .; CDR3: CASSINSNTEAFF; DNA: TGTGCCAGCAGCATCAACTCGAACACTGAAGCTTTCTTT
size: .; V: TRBV18; J: TRBJ2-5; D: TRBD2; CDR3: CASSPGLAGAETQYF; DNA: TGTGCCAGCTCACCCGGACTAGCGGGGGCAGAGACCCAGTACTTC
size: once; V: TRBV25-1; J: TRBJ2-4; D: .; CDR3: CASSDRDIQYF; DNA: TGTGCCAGCAGTGACCGGGACATTCAGTACTTC
size: .; V: TRBV6-5; J: TRBJ2-2; D: TRBD2; CDR3: CASSSRLAGGTGELFF; DNA: TGTGCCAGCAGTTCAAGACTAGCGGGGGGGACCGGGGAGCTGTTTTTT
size: few; V: TRBV29-1; J: TRBJ2-2; D: .; CDR3: CSVQGQGNTGELFF; DNA: TGCAGCGTACAAGGCCAGGGGAACACCGGGGAGCTGTTTTTT
size: .; V: TRBV19; J: TRBJ1-2; D: .; CDR3: CASRGARENTF; DNA: TGTGCCAGTAGGGGGGCTAGGGAAAACACCTTC
size: .; V: TRBV7-2; J: TRBJ2-2; D: .; CDR3: CASSLDRGRTGELFF; DNA: TGTGCCAGCAGCTTGGATAGGGGTCGCACCGGGGAGCTGTTTTTT
size: .; V: TRBV7-9; J: TRBJ1-1; D: TRBD1; CDR3: CASSLWDRDTEAFF; DNA: TGTGCCAGCAGCTTATGGGACAGGGACACTGAAGCTTTCTTT
size: .; V: TRBV19; J: TRBJ2-1; D: .; CDR3: CASRPPGDYNEQFF; DNA: TGTGCCAGTAGACCCCCGGGGGACTACAATGAGCAGTTCTTC